Listed below are T cell receptor beta chains from one sample, sequenced in a study of post-analysis software for immune sequencing data. One entry per CDR3 protein results from TCRdb running MiXCR on the PCR reads. The repertoire holds around 700,000 distinct CDR3 sequences, with roughly three fifths as singletons. Material: blood. Receptors were obtained from a girl under 10 years old with multiple sclerosis. Each CDR3 is given with its conserved first and last residue. The order of the fields is V gene, J gene, CDR3 protein.

>TRBV7-8|TRBJ2-1
CASSPAAPPSGGNNEQFF
>TRBV2|TRBJ2-1
CASSDVDSGSYNEQFF
>TRBV5-1|TRBJ2-5
CASSSSGTGSWETQYF
>TRBV20-1|TRBJ2-5
CSARSTELARETQYF
>TRBV29-1|TRBJ2-5
CSVSLAGGDETQYF
>TRBV7-9|TRBJ2-1
CASTGDSNEQFF
>TRBV29-1|TRBJ2-7
CSVEGVGTYEQYF
>TRBV4-1|TRBJ2-1
CASSQEGRLVFDNEQFF
>TRBV12-3/TRBV12-4|TRBJ1-2
CASSPPRGRNGYTF
>TRBV11-2|TRBJ2-3
CATSPGNTDTQYF
>TRBV7-9|-
CASSPGTGASYEQYF
>TRBV11-2|TRBJ2-1
CASSLGRGGPFF
>TRBV9|TRBJ1-2
CASSVDGGEGYTF
>TRBV4-2|TRBJ2-1
CASSQDQPSGGLYNEQFF
>TRBV20-1|TRBJ2-6
CSARSGVISGANVLTF
>TRBV7-9|TRBJ1-2
CASRGLLQGLDGYTF
>TRBV6-6|TRBJ1-1
CASSTEGNTEAFF
>TRBV10-3|TRBJ2-5
CAISSGPSGETQYF
>TRBV20-1|-
CSAKYQQGAETQYF
>TRBV5-4|TRBJ2-1
CASSLALAGGLGQFF
>TRBV5-1|TRBJ2-7
CASSLQPLGGLGEQYF
>TRBV5-1|TRBJ2-1
CASKQGRHSNEQFF
>TRBV7-9|TRBJ2-6
CASSLWANVLTF
>TRBV11-2|TRBJ2-5
CASSLPLGTSSETQYF
>TRBV24-1|TRBJ1-5
CATSDPQGNQPQHF
>TRBV5-5|TRBJ2-3
CASSLIRDTSYTQYF
>TRBV20-1|TRBJ2-1
CSARDLTSGESNEQFF
>TRBV27|TRBJ2-3
CASSFASGGTDTQYF
>TRBV14|TRBJ1-1
CASSQAGRNTEAFF
>TRBV20-1|TRBJ1-1
CSARPQGRFSEAFF
>TRBV20-1|TRBJ2-1
CSARDRRQVWDEQFF
>TRBV24-1|TRBJ2-4
CATPGPERLAKNIQYF
>TRBV11-2|TRBJ2-5
CASSPYAPDRGGQETQYF
>TRBV10-3|TRBJ2-1
CAISESEGFHNEQFF
>TRBV7-2|TRBJ1-2
CASRRDRAGYTF
>TRBV12-3/TRBV12-4|TRBJ2-7
CASSLGGGSSEQYF
>TRBV10-2|TRBJ2-1
CASSEFGVQTNHEQFF
>TRBV12-3/TRBV12-4|TRBJ1-2
CASSPHDRVNGYTF
>TRBV29-1|TRBJ2-1
CSVGLAGGVEQFF
>TRBV15|TRBJ2-1
CATSSSTSGGGLNEQFF
>TRBV7-2|TRBJ2-3
CASSQTRGGADTQYF
>TRBV6-1|TRBJ2-1
CASSNLWRTSEQFF
>TRBV6-1|TRBJ2-7
CASSGGQGNYEQYF
>TRBV29-1|TRBJ1-3
CSARAGNTIYF
>TRBV7-9|TRBJ2-2
CASSLQGLFF
>TRBV29-1|TRBJ2-5
CSVERGSSGSQETQYF
>TRBV12-3/TRBV12-4|TRBJ1-1
CASSRRQGNTEAFF
>TRBV10-3|TRBJ2-3
CAIRRQDSTDTQYF
>TRBV10-3|TRBJ1-1
CAIRIPPGDTEAFF
>TRBV25-1|TRBJ2-5
CASSEPRGSQETQYF
>TRBV7-2|TRBJ2-7
CASSLGPTGTAYEQYF
>TRBV9|TRBJ1-2
CASSVAGGAANYGYTF
>TRBV7-2|TRBJ1-2
CASSFGSGAVYGYTF
>TRBV13|TRBJ2-7
CASSSRDSRPYEQYF
>TRBV10-1|TRBJ2-5
CASSESGQETQYF